The entry that follows covers one T cell receptor (beta chain) sequence. Its antigen is currently not known. Base qualities are missing; no much larger clone stands one base away. This specimen belongs to a study of T cells after yellow fever vaccination (dated by TCRdb to about 2019). Context from the whole study: The SMART-Seq v4 Ultra Low Input RNA kit was used to prepare libraries from fractions with low cell numbers. To follow T-cell clones before and after both primary and booster YFV17D yellow fever vaccination, bulk TCR alpha and beta repertoires underwent longitudinal sequencing. Two healthy male donors, one aged 18 to 29 and one aged 30 to 39 years, were included in the cohort. Blood was drawn at multiple timepoints before and after primary and secondary immunization, with bulk PBMC replicates and cell subsets isolated. Results and caveats for the whole study, not just this receptor: After the booster, most clones that had expanded after primary vaccination were detected again (roughly 95% of CD4 and roughly 86% of CD8), suggesting broad maintenance of memory. Because the study included only a couple of donors, the extent to which the findings can be generalized is limited. The secondary T-cell response was weaker than the primary response but faster, peaking on day 5 instead of day 15. A small fraction of clonotypes appeared in both the CD4 and CD8 compartments, likely as a result of convergent recombination. Because abundant contaminating clonotypes from the bulk population could be contained in FACS-sorted repertoires, computational filtering was required.

The treatment or condition label corresponds to: live attenuated yellow fever vaccine strain. At each blood-draw timepoint, two biological replicates of bulk PBMCs were collected. A standard Ficoll-Paque protocol was used to isolate PBMCs from peripheral blood. TriZol was used to extract RNA from bulk PBMCs, CD4 and CD8 fractions, and dextramer-positive and dextramer-negative fractions. Synthesis of TCR cDNA relied on 5'RACE template switching, a step that introduced a universal primer site along with unique molecular identifiers. Priming of cDNA synthesis was performed from both the TCR alpha and TCR beta constant segments. Libraries were amplified in two PCR steps, with sample barcodes and sequencing adapters added in the second step. Sequencing of libraries was performed on Illumina HiSeq 2500 (2x100 bp) or NovaSeq (2x150 bp). On the authors' methods: MIGEC was used to demultiplex reads and collapse the reads into UMI consensus sequences, and MiXCR was used for V(D)J alignment. Vaccine-responding clonotypes were identified with edgeR using replicate PBMC samples, with FDR below 0.01 and a log2 fold change above 5 up to day 15 being required. CD4 or CD8 identity was assigned to each bulk clonotype according to whether the clonotype was present at higher abundance in the sequenced CD4 repertoire or the sequenced CD8 repertoire. TCRdb trimmed the raw reads at Q25, called clones with MiXCR and kept productive beta chains. Each entry merges the rows of one CDR3 protein and shows their most common DNA and genes. The V and J calls and clone size are TCRdb's, not the authors'. Within this sample are a few hundred thousand distinct CDR3 sequences, with around 17% of them counted one time only. Jointly, the top ten make up 17% of the sample.

The source of this sequence is a young man who received the YFV17D yellow fever vaccine. This specimen consisted of PBMCs, obtained 5 days after the first yellow fever vaccination.

The nucleotide sequence is TGTGCCAGCAGCCAAGATCTTCCCGGACTAGCGGGGGGCACAGATACGCAGTATTTT. The encoded protein is CASSQDLPGLAGGTDTQYF. This sequence uses TRBV14 and TRBJ2-3, with 13 bases in between that match TRBD2. The CDR3 runs 19 residues from the cysteine to the phenylalanine. CDR3 DNA only is kept here, 57 bases in frame from base 1. For this chain, trimming is 0 bases at the V end and 1 base at the J end, and the number of junction bases without a gene match is 7. The CDR1 and CDR2 encoded by the germline V gene are SGHDN and FVKESK.